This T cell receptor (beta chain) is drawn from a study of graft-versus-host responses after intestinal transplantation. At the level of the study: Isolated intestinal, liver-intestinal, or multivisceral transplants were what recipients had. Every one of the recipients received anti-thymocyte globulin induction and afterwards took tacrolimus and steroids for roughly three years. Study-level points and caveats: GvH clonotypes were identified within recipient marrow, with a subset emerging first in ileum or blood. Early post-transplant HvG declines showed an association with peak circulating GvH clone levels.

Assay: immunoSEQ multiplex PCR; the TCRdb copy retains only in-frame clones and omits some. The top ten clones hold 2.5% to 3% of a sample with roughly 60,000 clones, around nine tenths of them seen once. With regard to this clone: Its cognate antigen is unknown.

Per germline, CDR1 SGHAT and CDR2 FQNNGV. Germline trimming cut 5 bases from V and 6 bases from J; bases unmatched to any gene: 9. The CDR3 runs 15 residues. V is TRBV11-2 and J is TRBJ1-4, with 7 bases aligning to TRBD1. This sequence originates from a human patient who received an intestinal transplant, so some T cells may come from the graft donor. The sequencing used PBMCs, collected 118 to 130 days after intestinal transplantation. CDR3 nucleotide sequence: TGTGCCAGCAGCCCGACAGGGACCGGAGATGAAAAACTGTTTTTT. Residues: CASSPTGTGDEKLFF. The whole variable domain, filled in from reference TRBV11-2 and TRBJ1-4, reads EAGVAQSPRYKIIEKRQSVAFWCNPISGHATLYWYQQILGQGPKLLIQFQNNGVVDDSQLPKDRFSAERLKGVDSTLKIQPAKLEDSAVYLCASSPTGTGDEKLFFGSGTQLSVL.